The rows below give T cell receptor beta chains drawn from one sample of a study of blood T cell repertoires in COVID-19. Repertoires were generated with immunoSEQ multiplex PCR, while TCRdb's copy carries only in-frame clones and drops some. Of around 300,000 clones in the sample, roughly nine tenths were seen once. The sequencing input was PBMCs or T cells enriched from blood (not recorded which). These receptors all come from a woman between 45 and 60 years old who had recovered from COVID-19. Each CDR3 is given with its conserved first and last residue. The D gene is left open where the match is weak. The listing skips clone size in some rows; elsewhere it reads once, few, many or a size class.

j_gene: TRBJ1-6; v_gene: TRBV28; abundance: .; d_gene: .; len: 18; CDR3aa: CASSVYRVKSSYNSPLHF; CDR3nt: TGTGCCAGCAGTGTATACAGGGTAAAGAGCTCCTATAATTCACCCCTCCACTTT
j_gene: TRBJ1-1; v_gene: TRBV7-2; abundance: .; d_gene: TRBD1; len: 13; CDR3aa: CASSGYRGPEAFF; CDR3nt: TGTGCCAGCAGCGGCTACAGGGGCCCTGAAGCTTTCTTT
j_gene: TRBJ2-7; v_gene: TRBV6-5; abundance: .; d_gene: .; len: 12; CDR3aa: CASRGAGYEQYF; CDR3nt: TGTGCCAGCAGGGGCGCGGGCTACGAGCAGTACTTC
j_gene: TRBJ2-4; v_gene: TRBV5-6; abundance: .; d_gene: TRBD1; len: 18; CDR3aa: CASSLGDRGFLAKNIQYF; CDR3nt: TGTGCCAGCAGCTTGGGGGACAGGGGATTCCTAGCCAAAAACATTCAGTACTTC
j_gene: TRBJ2-3; v_gene: TRBV13; abundance: .; d_gene: TRBD2; len: 20; CDR3aa: CASSLGVPGLAGGSTDTQYF; CDR3nt: TGTGCCAGCAGCTTAGGTGTGCCGGGACTAGCGGGAGGATCCACAGATACGCAGTATTTT
j_gene: TRBJ1-5; v_gene: TRBV7-8; abundance: .; d_gene: .; len: 14; CDR3aa: CASSLVTDNQPQHF; CDR3nt: TGTGCCAGCAGCTTAGTGACAGACAATCAGCCCCAGCATTTT
j_gene: TRBJ2-7; v_gene: TRBV10-3; abundance: few; d_gene: .; len: 15; CDR3aa: CAISDSGTSRDEQYF; CDR3nt: TGTGCCATCAGTGACTCCGGCACCTCCAGGGACGAGCAGTACTTC
j_gene: TRBJ1-1; v_gene: TRBV7-9; abundance: .; d_gene: .; len: 10; CDR3aa: CASSFEEAFF; CDR3nt: TGTGCCAGCAGCTTCGAGGAAGCTTTCTTT
j_gene: TRBJ1-1; v_gene: TRBV19; abundance: .; d_gene: .; len: 13; CDR3aa: CASTPTARTEAFF; CDR3nt: TGTGCCAGTACCCCGACAGCGCGGACTGAAGCTTTCTTT
j_gene: TRBJ1-5; v_gene: TRBV28; abundance: .; d_gene: TRBD1; len: 14; CDR3aa: CASSTTGEVQPQHF; CDR3nt: TGTGCCAGCAGTACAACAGGGGAGGTTCAGCCCCAGCATTTT
j_gene: TRBJ2-5; v_gene: TRBV6-2/TRBV6-3; abundance: .; d_gene: TRBD2; len: 15; CDR3aa: CASSYRGRIQETQYF; CDR3nt: TGTGCCAGCAGTTACCGCGGGAGGATCCAAGAGACCCAGTACTTC
j_gene: TRBJ1-3; v_gene: TRBV9; abundance: .; d_gene: TRBD1; len: 17; CDR3aa: CASSGTYRGHSGNTIYF; CDR3nt: TGTGCCAGCAGCGGGACCTACAGGGGCCACTCTGGAAACACCATATATTTT
j_gene: TRBJ2-3; v_gene: TRBV19; abundance: .; d_gene: .; len: 14; CDR3aa: CASRLSGSTDTQYF; CDR3nt: TGTGCCAGTAGGTTGAGCGGAAGCACAGATACGCAGTATTTT
j_gene: TRBJ1-4; v_gene: TRBV30; abundance: .; d_gene: TRBD1; len: 16; CDR3aa: CAWRIQTGKVNEKLFF; CDR3nt: TGTGCCTGGAGGATCCAGACAGGGAAGGTTAATGAAAAACTGTTTTTT
j_gene: TRBJ2-7; v_gene: TRBV2; abundance: few; d_gene: .; len: 12; CDR3aa: CASSVTRREQYF; CDR3nt: TGTGCCAGCAGTGTAACTAGGCGGGAGCAGTACTTC
j_gene: TRBJ2-1; v_gene: TRBV7-2; abundance: .; d_gene: TRBD2; len: 14; CDR3aa: CASSFTSGYNEQFF; CDR3nt: TGTGCCAGCAGCTTCACTAGCGGCTACAATGAGCAGTTCTTC
j_gene: TRBJ2-1; v_gene: TRBV14; abundance: .; d_gene: TRBD2; len: 16; CDR3aa: CASSQVSRGSSNEQFF; CDR3nt: TGTGCCAGCAGCCAAGTATCTCGCGGGAGTTCCAATGAGCAGTTCTTC
j_gene: TRBJ2-1; v_gene: TRBV20-1; abundance: .; d_gene: .; len: 11; CDR3aa: CSAHKYNEQFF; CDR3nt: TGCAGTGCTCACAAGTACAATGAGCAGTTCTTC
j_gene: TRBJ1-3; v_gene: TRBV7-8; abundance: once; d_gene: .; len: 15; CDR3aa: CASSQQLISGNTIYF; CDR3nt: TGTGCCAGCTCCCAACAACTAATCTCTGGAAACACCATATATTTT
j_gene: TRBJ2-3; v_gene: TRBV30; abundance: .; d_gene: .; len: 14; CDR3aa: CAWTGVAFTDTQYF; CDR3nt: TGTGCCTGGACGGGAGTAGCATTTACAGATACGCAGTATTTT
j_gene: TRBJ2-7; v_gene: TRBV10-3; abundance: .; d_gene: TRBD2; len: 16; CDR3aa: CAISDPGLGSSYEQYF; CDR3nt: TGTGCCATCAGTGACCCGGGACTAGGAAGCTCCTACGAGCAGTACTTC
j_gene: TRBJ2-7; v_gene: TRBV19; abundance: .; d_gene: TRBD1; len: 14; CDR3aa: CASSNRGRSYEQYF; CDR3nt: TGTGCCAGTAGTAACAGGGGGCGTTCCTACGAGCAGTACTTC
j_gene: TRBJ2-7; v_gene: TRBV5-8; abundance: once; d_gene: .; len: 14; CDR3aa: CASTPPGLPYEQYF; CDR3nt: TGTGCCAGCACCCCACCGGGACTCCCCTACGAGCAGTACTTC
j_gene: TRBJ2-5; v_gene: TRBV25-1; abundance: .; d_gene: .; len: 11; CDR3aa: CASSEWRDQYF; CDR3nt: TGTGCCAGCAGTGAATGGAGGGACCAGTACTTC
j_gene: TRBJ1-4; v_gene: TRBV15; abundance: .; d_gene: .; len: 16; CDR3aa: CATSGEIQAANEKLFF; CDR3nt: TGTGCCACCAGCGGAGAAATACAGGCTGCTAATGAAAAACTGTTTTTT
j_gene: TRBJ2-7; v_gene: TRBV5-1; abundance: once; d_gene: TRBD2; len: 15; CDR3aa: CASSFGLAAQWEQYF; CDR3nt: TGCGCCAGCAGCTTCGGGCTAGCGGCTCAGTGGGAGCAGTACTTC
j_gene: TRBJ1-5; v_gene: TRBV28; abundance: .; d_gene: TRBD1; len: 13; CDR3aa: CASRRTGVQPQHF; CDR3nt: TGTGCCAGCAGGCGGACAGGGGTACAGCCCCAGCATTTT
j_gene: TRBJ2-1; v_gene: TRBV28; abundance: .; d_gene: TRBD2; len: 17; CDR3aa: CASSSPGLAGFYNEQFF; CDR3nt: TGTGCCAGCAGTTCCCCGGGACTAGCGGGTTTTTACAATGAGCAGTTCTTC
j_gene: TRBJ2-3; v_gene: TRBV7-3; abundance: .; d_gene: TRBD1; len: 16; CDR3aa: CASSAGTGGGTDTQYF; CDR3nt: TGTGCCAGCAGCGCCGGGACAGGGGGTGGTACAGATACGCAGTATTTT
j_gene: TRBJ2-7; v_gene: TRBV27; abundance: .; d_gene: .; len: 15; CDR3aa: CASSLELGSSYEQYF; CDR3nt: TGTGCCAGCAGTTTGGAACTGGGCTCTTCCTACGAGCAGTACTTC
j_gene: TRBJ2-2; v_gene: TRBV27; abundance: once; d_gene: .; len: 13; CDR3aa: CATTDINTGELFF; CDR3nt: TGTGCCACCACGGACATTAACACCGGGGAGCTGTTTTTT
j_gene: TRBJ2-1; v_gene: TRBV5-1; abundance: .; d_gene: TRBD2; len: 16; CDR3aa: CASSLALGGAINEQFF; CDR3nt: TGCGCCAGCAGCTTGGCCTTGGGAGGGGCCATCAATGAGCAGTTCTTC
j_gene: TRBJ1-2; v_gene: TRBV7-9; abundance: .; d_gene: TRBD1; len: 13; CDR3aa: CASSFPDRGGYTF; CDR3nt: TGTGCCAGCAGCTTCCCGGACAGGGGCGGCTACACCTTC
j_gene: TRBJ1-1; v_gene: TRBV30; abundance: .; d_gene: TRBD1; len: 16; CDR3aa: CAWSPGQPLGNTEAFF; CDR3nt: TGTGCCTGGAGTCCGGGACAGCCCTTGGGGAACACTGAAGCTTTCTTT
j_gene: TRBJ2-1; v_gene: TRBV20-1; abundance: .; d_gene: .; len: 12; CDR3aa: CSASTGRNEQFF; CDR3nt: TGCAGTGCTAGTACGGGAAGGAATGAGCAGTTCTTC
j_gene: TRBJ2-7; v_gene: TRBV27; abundance: .; d_gene: TRBD2; len: 17; CDR3aa: CASSFDEREGLSYEQYF; CDR3nt: TGTGCCAGCAGTTTCGATGAACGGGAGGGCCTTTCCTACGAGCAGTACTTC
j_gene: TRBJ2-1; v_gene: TRBV9; abundance: .; d_gene: TRBD2; len: 17; CDR3aa: CASSVAVAGGPDNEQFF; CDR3nt: TGTGCCAGCAGCGTAGCGGTAGCGGGAGGGCCTGACAATGAGCAGTTCTTC
j_gene: TRBJ2-4; v_gene: TRBV5-1; abundance: once; d_gene: .; len: 13; CDR3aa: CASSFEAKNIQYF; CDR3nt: TGCGCCAGCAGCTTCGAGGCCAAAAACATTCAGTACTTC
j_gene: TRBJ1-1; v_gene: TRBV9; abundance: .; d_gene: .; len: 14; CDR3aa: CASSPGRGYTEAFF; CDR3nt: TGTGCCAGCAGCCCCGGGAGGGGGTACACTGAAGCTTTCTTT
j_gene: TRBJ1-1; v_gene: TRBV18; abundance: .; d_gene: TRBD1; len: 14; CDR3aa: CASSPGQGLRDAFF; CDR3nt: TGTGCCAGCTCGCCGGGACAGGGACTTCGTGATGCTTTCTTT
j_gene: TRBJ1-1; v_gene: TRBV30; abundance: once; d_gene: TRBD1; len: 11; CDR3aa: CAWRDRAGAFF; CDR3nt: TGTGCCTGGAGGGACAGGGCGGGCGCTTTCTTT
j_gene: TRBJ1-2; v_gene: TRBV5-1; abundance: .; d_gene: TRBD1; len: 13; CDR3aa: CASSRDSNYGYTF; CDR3nt: TGCGCCAGCAGTCGGGACAGCAACTATGGCTACACCTTC
j_gene: TRBJ2-2; v_gene: TRBV7-6; abundance: .; d_gene: TRBD1; len: 16; CDR3aa: CASSSARPGGSGELFF; CDR3nt: TGTGCCAGCAGCTCTGCGCGTCCAGGGGGCAGCGGGGAGCTGTTTTTT
j_gene: TRBJ1-2; v_gene: TRBV28; abundance: .; d_gene: .; len: 14; CDR3aa: CASSFGGSNYGYTF; CDR3nt: TGTGCCAGCAGTTTCGGGGGATCTAACTATGGCTACACCTTC
j_gene: TRBJ1-2; v_gene: TRBV4-1; abundance: .; d_gene: .; len: 14; CDR3aa: CASSQVLANYGYTF; CDR3nt: TGCGCCAGCAGCCAAGTCTTAGCTAACTATGGCTACACCTTC
j_gene: TRBJ2-1; v_gene: TRBV7-9; abundance: .; d_gene: TRBD1; len: 15; CDR3aa: CASSLSRGSYNEQFF; CDR3nt: TGTGCCAGCAGCTTATCCAGGGGGTCCTACAATGAGCAGTTCTTC
j_gene: TRBJ1-6; v_gene: TRBV10-3; abundance: .; d_gene: TRBD1; len: 13; CDR3aa: CAIRTGDGTPLHF; CDR3nt: TGTGCCATCAGGACAGGGGATGGTACACCCCTCCACTTT
j_gene: TRBJ2-1; v_gene: TRBV13; abundance: .; d_gene: TRBD2; len: 16; CDR3aa: CASSTTSGQAYNEQFF; CDR3nt: TGTGCCAGCAGCACGACTAGCGGGCAAGCTTACAATGAGCAGTTCTTC
j_gene: TRBJ1-1; v_gene: TRBV7-9; abundance: once; d_gene: .; len: 13; CDR3aa: CASSLDIRTEAFF; CDR3nt: TGTGCCAGCAGCTTAGACATCAGAACTGAAGCTTTCTTT
j_gene: TRBJ1-6; v_gene: TRBV6-1; abundance: .; d_gene: .; len: 13; CDR3aa: CASSERDNSPLHF; CDR3nt: TGTGCCAGCAGTGAAAGAGATAATTCACCCCTCCACTTT
j_gene: TRBJ1-5; v_gene: TRBV7-9; abundance: .; d_gene: .; len: 13; CDR3aa: CASSLEGKQPQHF; CDR3nt: TGTGCCAGCAGCTTGGAGGGGAAACAGCCCCAGCATTTT
j_gene: TRBJ1-3; v_gene: TRBV3-1/TRBV3-2; abundance: .; d_gene: .; len: 15; CDR3aa: CASSQGRGTGNTIYF; CDR3nt: TGTGCCAGCAGCCAAGGAAGGGGGACTGGAAACACCATATATTTT
j_gene: TRBJ1-1; v_gene: TRBV14; abundance: .; d_gene: TRBD1; len: 17; CDR3aa: CASSHRQGRWANTEAFF; CDR3nt: TGTGCCAGCAGCCACAGACAGGGAAGATGGGCGAACACTGAAGCTTTCTTT